These 4 T cell receptor beta chains came from one sample sequenced in a study of regulatory T cells in long-lasting Graves disease (dated by TCRdb to the early 2020s). The protocol used for the library was multiplex PCR. TCRdb names Illumina HiSeq 4000 as the instrument used. CDR3 regions were amplified by Arm-PCR with iRepertoire HTBI primers to construct TCR beta libraries. TCRdb reprocessing: public reads trimmed at Q25 with fastp, clones called with MiXCR, in-frame beta chains kept. Each entry merges the rows of one CDR3 protein and shows their most common DNA and genes. This sample holds around 500,000 distinct CDR3 sequences; about 13% were observed only once. The ten largest clones take up over 7.5% of the sample. The label giving this sample's time point can be read as: newly diagnosed GD, antithyroid drugs for less than 3 months. For both TCR sequencing and RNA sequencing, RNA was extracted from PBMCs using TRIzol.

In addition, the sample was reused for a study of T cells in Graves' hyperthyroidism and ophthalmopathy.

Sample: peripheral blood mononuclear cells (PBMCs), taken at new diagnosis, from a patient treated with antithyroid drugs. The source of these receptors is a young man with Graves disease. Donor details come from another sample of the same person, matched by shared clones.

This clonotype was seen at least ten times. The J gene is TRBJ2-1, the V gene TRBV5-1; D is unclear. In germline, CDR1 is SGHRS, CDR2 YFSETQ. The CDR3 is 13 amino acids. V dropped 4 bases and J dropped 3 bases, with 8 bases sitting between them. The CDR3: CASSPPHYNEQFF. The CDR3 DNA reads as TGCGCCAGCAGCCCGCCTCACTACAATGAGCAGTTCTTC.

The chain carries TRBV12-5 and TRBJ1-2; unclear D gene. Germline V lookup: CDR1 LGHNT, CDR2 FRNRAP. The CDR3 is 13 amino acids. V was pared by 5 bases and J by 2 bases, with 9 bases between. The CDR3 bases are TGTGCTAGTGGTCAGCCGGTGAACTATGGCTACACCTTC. It is translated as CASGQPVNYGYTF.

With regard to this clonotype: An end of the junction does not agree with germline; a read error may underlie this. The chain joins TRBV4-1 to TRBJ1-1; D may be TRBD1 (6 bases). Germline CDR1 MGHRA, CDR2 YSYEKL. This CDR3 contains 14 residues. The CDR3 DNA is TGCGCCAGCAGCTGGCAGGGGCTGAACACTGCAGCTTTCTTT. Translating gives CASSWQGLNTAAFF.

Only a few counts were recorded for this clonotype. As DNA, the CDR3 is TGTGCCAGCAGCGTAGGAATAGGGGGGGGTAGTGGCGAGCAGTACTTC. It specifies CASSVGIGGGSGEQYF. The chain couples TRBV9 to TRBJ2-7; tentatively, D is TRBD2 (7 bases). Germline CDR1 SGDLS, CDR2 YYNGEE. V was cut by 0 bases and J by 6 bases, with 19 bases left in between. The CDR3 has 16 amino acids.